Listed below are T cell receptor beta chains from one sample, sequenced in a study of T cell clusters in autoimmune cytopenias. For each CDR3 protein, TCRdb gives one entry from its re-call of the multiplex PCR reads, without DNA. Listed are over 10,000 distinct CDR3 sequences; more than 2.5% falls within the top ten. Sequenced: peripheral blood. The receptors stem from a human donor with an autoimmune cytopenia or autoimmune hepatitis (not recorded which). Both conserved end residues are part of each CDR3. Where a row states a size, it is once, few, many or the class of an expanded clone; other rows omit it.

clone_size j_call v_call cdr3_aa
medium-sized TRBJ2-2 TRBV19 CASSSVGVGIGELFF
. TRBJ2-5 TRBV7-6 CASSWDPPGQGETQYF
. TRBJ1-4 TRBV12-3/TRBV12-4 CASSLNRGLNEKLFF
. TRBJ2-6 TRBV18 CASSPLGASGANVLTF
. TRBJ1-3 TRBV15 CATSRGGSGNTIYF
. TRBJ2-2 TRBV5-4 CASSSLGEGYGELFF
. TRBJ2-6 TRBV5-1 CASSVQGASGANVLTF
medium-sized TRBJ2-1 TRBV30 CAWSVAVEQFF
. TRBJ1-6 TRBV5-4 CASSLDSLYNSPLHF
. TRBJ2-1 TRBV6-1 CATTRSQSYNEQFF
. TRBJ2-7 TRBV6-2/TRBV6-3 CASSRQGVEQYF
. TRBJ1-2 TRBV19 CASSMGENYGYTF
medium-sized TRBJ2-1 TRBV29-1 CSVEDALGQWEFF
. TRBJ2-5 TRBV6-5 CASSSSQGSSETQYF
. TRBJ1-1 TRBV6-1 CASSESGRGGFAAFF